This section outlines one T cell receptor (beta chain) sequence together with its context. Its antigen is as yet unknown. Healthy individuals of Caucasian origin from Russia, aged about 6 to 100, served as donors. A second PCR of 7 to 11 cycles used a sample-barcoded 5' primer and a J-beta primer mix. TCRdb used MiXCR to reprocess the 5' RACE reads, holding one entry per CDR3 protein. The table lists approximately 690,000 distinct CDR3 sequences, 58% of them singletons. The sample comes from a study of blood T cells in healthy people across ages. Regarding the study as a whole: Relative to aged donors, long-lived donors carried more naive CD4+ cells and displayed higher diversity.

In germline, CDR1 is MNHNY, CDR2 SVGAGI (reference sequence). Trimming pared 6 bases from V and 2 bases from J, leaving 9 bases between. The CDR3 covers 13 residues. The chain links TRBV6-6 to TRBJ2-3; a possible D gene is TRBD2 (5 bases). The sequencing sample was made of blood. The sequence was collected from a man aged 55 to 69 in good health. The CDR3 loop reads CASRLGITDTQYF. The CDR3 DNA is TGTGCCAGCAGACTAGGAATCACAGATACGCAGTATTTT.